A selection of T cell receptor beta chains follows, all from one sample in a study of blood T cell repertoires in COVID-19. Profiled with immunoSEQ multiplex PCR; TCRdb holds only in-frame clones, not every one. The sample shows over 120,000 clones, 81% of them seen only once. What was sequenced was peripheral blood. The receptor source for this set is a human donor in a cohort sampled during active COVID-19. Both conserved end residues are part of each CDR3. Fields, in order: D gene, J gene, clone size, V gene, CDR3 protein, CDR3 DNA. The D gene is left open where the match is weak. Rows may omit the clone size; those that give it use once, few, many or a size class.

D gene: NA; J gene: TRBJ2-7; clone size: NA; V gene: TRBV11-3; CDR3 protein: CASSQSQFYEQYF; CDR3 DNA: TGTGCCAGCAGTCAATCACAGTTCTACGAGCAGTACTTC
D gene: TRBD1; J gene: TRBJ2-5; clone size: NA; V gene: TRBV7-9; CDR3 protein: CASSSYIGTGEETQYF; CDR3 DNA: TGTGCCAGCAGCAGCTACATCGGGACAGGGGAAGAGACCCAGTACTTC
D gene: NA; J gene: TRBJ1-2; clone size: NA; V gene: TRBV5-4; CDR3 protein: CASSFGEGGYGYTF; CDR3 DNA: TGTGCCAGCAGCTTCGGGGAGGGGGGATATGGCTACACCTTC
D gene: NA; J gene: TRBJ2-3; clone size: NA; V gene: TRBV7-2; CDR3 protein: CASSSAAGFTDTQYF; CDR3 DNA: TGTGCCAGCAGCTCGGCCGCAGGGTTCACAGATACGCAGTATTTT
D gene: NA; J gene: TRBJ1-5; clone size: NA; V gene: TRBV7-2; CDR3 protein: CASSLNWGSTDQPQHF; CDR3 DNA: TGTGCCAGCAGCTTAAATTGGGGCTCTACCGATCAGCCCCAGCATTTT
D gene: TRBD2; J gene: TRBJ2-7; clone size: once; V gene: TRBV7-2; CDR3 protein: CASSLVGTSAEQYF; CDR3 DNA: TGTGCCAGCAGCTTAGTTGGGACTAGCGCCGAGCAGTACTTC
D gene: TRBD2; J gene: TRBJ2-2; clone size: NA; V gene: TRBV4-1; CDR3 protein: CASSQEAAGGTGELFF; CDR3 DNA: TGCGCCAGCAGCCAAGAGGCAGCGGGAGGTACCGGGGAGCTGTTTTTT
D gene: NA; J gene: TRBJ2-7; clone size: once; V gene: TRBV9; CDR3 protein: CASSVADGTYEQYF; CDR3 DNA: TGTGCCAGCAGCGTAGCGGACGGGACCTACGAGCAGTACTTC
D gene: TRBD2; J gene: TRBJ2-3; clone size: once; V gene: TRBV28; CDR3 protein: CASRPLAGGWADTQYF; CDR3 DNA: TGTGCCAGCAGACCACTAGCGGGAGGATGGGCAGATACGCAGTATTTT
D gene: TRBD1; J gene: TRBJ2-7; clone size: NA; V gene: TRBV6-5; CDR3 protein: CASSQRGQGLSEQYF; CDR3 DNA: TGTGCCAGCAGTCAGAGGGGACAGGGACTTAGCGAGCAGTACTTC
D gene: NA; J gene: TRBJ1-2; clone size: NA; V gene: TRBV7-9; CDR3 protein: CASSLAEGLYGYTF; CDR3 DNA: TGTGCCAGCAGCTTAGCCGAGGGACTTTATGGCTACACCTTC
D gene: TRBD2; J gene: TRBJ2-1; clone size: NA; V gene: TRBV10-1; CDR3 protein: CASSGTGRLAGSYNEQFF; CDR3 DNA: TGCGCCAGCAGTGGCACCGGGCGACTAGCGGGGTCCTACAATGAGCAGTTCTTC
D gene: NA; J gene: TRBJ2-7; clone size: NA; V gene: TRBV2; CDR3 protein: CASSDDWDEQYF; CDR3 DNA: TGTGCCAGCAGTGACGACTGGGACGAGCAGTACTTC
D gene: TRBD2; J gene: TRBJ2-7; clone size: once; V gene: TRBV5-5; CDR3 protein: CASSQVPRTSGRGQYF; CDR3 DNA: TGTGCCAGCAGCCAGGTCCCCAGGACTAGCGGGAGGGGGCAGTACTTC
D gene: TRBD1; J gene: TRBJ1-4; clone size: NA; V gene: TRBV9; CDR3 protein: CASSAPGQGFEKLFF; CDR3 DNA: TGTGCCAGCAGCGCCCCGGGACAGGGTTTTGAAAAACTGTTTTTT
D gene: NA; J gene: TRBJ2-7; clone size: NA; V gene: TRBV7-9; CDR3 protein: CASSYRDTEQYF; CDR3 DNA: TGTGCCAGCAGCTACCGGGACACCGAACAGTACTTC
D gene: NA; J gene: TRBJ1-2; clone size: NA; V gene: TRBV5-1; CDR3 protein: CASSTVGGNYGYTF; CDR3 DNA: TGCGCCAGCAGCACCGTGGGGGGAAACTATGGCTACACCTTC
D gene: NA; J gene: TRBJ1-1; clone size: NA; V gene: TRBV7-6; CDR3 protein: CASSVERTAAAFF; CDR3 DNA: TGTGCCAGCAGCGTAGAACGGACAGCGGCAGCTTTCTTT
D gene: NA; J gene: TRBJ2-3; clone size: NA; V gene: TRBV2; CDR3 protein: CASLYGESTDTQYF; CDR3 DNA: TGTGCCAGCTTGTACGGGGAAAGCACAGATACGCAGTATTTT
D gene: TRBD2; J gene: TRBJ2-5; clone size: NA; V gene: TRBV2; CDR3 protein: CASRRRGSSGTSKTQYF; CDR3 DNA: TGTGCCAGCAGGAGAAGAGGGTCTAGCGGGACGTCGAAGACCCAGTACTTC
D gene: TRBD1; J gene: TRBJ1-4; clone size: NA; V gene: TRBV5-1; CDR3 protein: CASAPALTGSGNEKLFF; CDR3 DNA: TGCGCCAGCGCCCCGGCTCTGACAGGGAGCGGTAATGAAAAACTGTTTTTT
D gene: TRBD2; J gene: TRBJ2-7; clone size: NA; V gene: TRBV7-8; CDR3 protein: CASSFGLAGKNEQYF; CDR3 DNA: TGTGCCAGCAGCTTTGGACTAGCGGGAAAAAACGAGCAGTACTTC
D gene: NA; J gene: TRBJ2-7; clone size: few; V gene: TRBV7-9; CDR3 protein: CASRAGQPRGEQYF; CDR3 DNA: TGTGCCAGCAGGGCGGGTCAGCCCCGCGGGGAGCAGTACTTC
D gene: TRBD1; J gene: TRBJ2-7; clone size: NA; V gene: TRBV27; CDR3 protein: CASHRRTQGALGEQYF; CDR3 DNA: TGTGCCAGCCATAGACGGACCCAGGGGGCGCTCGGCGAGCAGTACTTC
D gene: TRBD1; J gene: TRBJ2-7; clone size: NA; V gene: TRBV7-8; CDR3 protein: CASSATGQYPYEQYF; CDR3 DNA: TGTGCCAGCAGCGCAACGGGACAGTACCCCTACGAGCAGTACTTC
D gene: NA; J gene: TRBJ2-1; clone size: NA; V gene: TRBV5-1; CDR3 protein: CASSLRQAAYNEQFF; CDR3 DNA: TGCGCCAGCAGCTTAAGACAGGCTGCCTACAATGAGCAGTTCTTC
D gene: TRBD2; J gene: TRBJ2-2; clone size: NA; V gene: TRBV7-8; CDR3 protein: CASSKIAGRTGELFF; CDR3 DNA: TGTGCCAGCAGCAAAATAGCGGGACGCACCGGGGAGCTGTTTTTT
D gene: NA; J gene: TRBJ2-7; clone size: NA; V gene: TRBV24-1; CDR3 protein: CATSDLHAGGSF; CDR3 DNA: TGTGCCACCAGTGATTTGCATGCAGGGGGGTCCTTC
D gene: NA; J gene: TRBJ2-5; clone size: NA; V gene: TRBV4-2; CDR3 protein: CASSQDAGGARETQYF; CDR3 DNA: TGTGCCAGCAGCCAGGATGCTGGGGGGGCCCGAGAGACCCAGTACTTC
D gene: TRBD2; J gene: TRBJ2-7; clone size: NA; V gene: TRBV11-1; CDR3 protein: CASSLTGSGRTGEQYF; CDR3 DNA: TGTGCCAGCAGCTTAACCGGTAGCGGGAGAACGGGCGAGCAGTACTTC
D gene: TRBD2; J gene: TRBJ2-1; clone size: once; V gene: TRBV28; CDR3 protein: CASSPSGLYSGRSSYNEQFF; CDR3 DNA: TGTGCCAGCAGTCCCTCGGGCCTATATAGCGGGAGAAGCTCCTACAATGAGCAGTTCTTC
D gene: TRBD1; J gene: TRBJ2-3; clone size: once; V gene: TRBV18; CDR3 protein: CASSQTGGFTDTQYF; CDR3 DNA: TGTGCCAGCTCACAGACAGGGGGGTTCACAGATACGCAGTATTTT
D gene: TRBD2; J gene: TRBJ2-1; clone size: NA; V gene: TRBV27; CDR3 protein: CASSPSGRSSYNEQFF; CDR3 DNA: TGTGCCAGCAGCCCTAGCGGGAGAAGTTCCTACAATGAGCAGTTCTTC
D gene: TRBD2; J gene: TRBJ2-7; clone size: NA; V gene: TRBV6-5; CDR3 protein: CASRETSGSPQSF; CDR3 DNA: TGTGCCAGCAGGGAGACTAGCGGGAGCCCACAATCCTTC
D gene: NA; J gene: TRBJ2-4; clone size: few; V gene: TRBV5-1; CDR3 protein: CASSLALGPSRVGNIQYF; CDR3 DNA: TGCGCCAGCAGCTTGGCCTTGGGGCCGTCCAGGGTTGGAAACATTCAGTACTTC
D gene: TRBD1; J gene: TRBJ2-7; clone size: NA; V gene: TRBV5-1; CDR3 protein: CASSPSDRAYEQYF; CDR3 DNA: TGCGCCAGCAGCCCATCGGACAGGGCCTACGAGCAGTACTTC
D gene: NA; J gene: TRBJ2-7; clone size: NA; V gene: TRBV15; CDR3 protein: CATSRGAGGNYEQYF; CDR3 DNA: TGTGCCACCAGCAGAGGAGCTGGAGGGAACTACGAGCAGTACTTC
D gene: NA; J gene: TRBJ2-5; clone size: NA; V gene: TRBV12-3/TRBV12-4; CDR3 protein: CASSLSGLETQYF; CDR3 DNA: TGTGCCAGCAGTTTGTCGGGGTTGGAGACCCAGTACTTC
D gene: NA; J gene: TRBJ2-6; clone size: NA; V gene: TRBV7-2; CDR3 protein: CASSLDRLSGTNVLTF; CDR3 DNA: TGTGCCAGCAGCTTAGACAGGCTCTCTGGGACCAACGTCCTGACTTTC
D gene: NA; J gene: TRBJ2-1; clone size: NA; V gene: TRBV3-1/TRBV3-2; CDR3 protein: CASSQDFLGQNNEQFF; CDR3 DNA: TGTGCCAGCAGCCAAGATTTCTTGGGGCAAAACAATGAGCAGTTCTTC
D gene: TRBD2; J gene: TRBJ2-7; clone size: NA; V gene: TRBV10-3; CDR3 protein: CAIRQREGYEQYF; CDR3 DNA: TGTGCCATCAGACAGCGGGAGGGTTACGAGCAGTACTTC
D gene: NA; J gene: TRBJ2-7; clone size: few; V gene: TRBV27; CDR3 protein: CASSLGRLVNEQYF; CDR3 DNA: TGTGCCAGCAGTTTAGGTAGACTAGTCAACGAGCAGTACTTC
D gene: NA; J gene: TRBJ2-1; clone size: NA; V gene: TRBV6-5; CDR3 protein: CASSYSGGSYNEQFF; CDR3 DNA: TGTGCCAGCAGTTACTCCGGCGGTTCCTACAATGAGCAGTTCTTC
D gene: TRBD1; J gene: TRBJ2-7; clone size: NA; V gene: TRBV18; CDR3 protein: CASSPTGTDYEQYF; CDR3 DNA: TGTGCCAGCTCACCGACCGGGACAGACTACGAGCAGTACTTC
D gene: TRBD1; J gene: TRBJ1-6; clone size: once; V gene: TRBV27; CDR3 protein: CASSLSDRALFYNSPLHF; CDR3 DNA: TGTGCCAGCAGTTTATCGGACAGGGCCCTCTTTTATAATTCACCCCTCCACTTT
D gene: NA; J gene: TRBJ1-2; clone size: NA; V gene: TRBV5-1; CDR3 protein: CASSFGRRADYGYTF; CDR3 DNA: TGCGCCAGCAGCTTCGGTCGCAGGGCTGACTATGGCTACACCTTC
D gene: TRBD1; J gene: TRBJ2-7; clone size: NA; V gene: TRBV5-1; CDR3 protein: CASSLNTGEVHEQYF; CDR3 DNA: TGCGCCAGCAGCTTGAACACAGGGGAAGTCCACGAGCAGTACTTC
D gene: NA; J gene: TRBJ2-7; clone size: NA; V gene: TRBV7-6; CDR3 protein: CASSLDPGAPNEQYF; CDR3 DNA: TGTGCCAGCAGCTTAGACCCGGGAGCCCCCAACGAGCAGTACTTC
D gene: NA; J gene: TRBJ2-1; clone size: NA; V gene: TRBV27; CDR3 protein: CASSFLAGVPFF; CDR3 DNA: TGTGCCAGCAGTTTTCTAGCTGGAGTTCCGTTCTTC
D gene: TRBD1; J gene: TRBJ1-4; clone size: few; V gene: TRBV7-9; CDR3 protein: CASSSPMTGGFEKLFF; CDR3 DNA: TGTGCCAGCAGCTCCCCCATGACAGGGGGATTCGAAAAACTGTTTTTT
D gene: NA; J gene: TRBJ2-7; clone size: NA; V gene: TRBV23-1; CDR3 protein: CASSQSHSFYEQYF; CDR3 DNA: TGCGCCAGCAGTCAATCGCACAGCTTCTACGAGCAGTACTTC
D gene: TRBD2; J gene: TRBJ2-7; clone size: NA; V gene: TRBV27; CDR3 protein: CASSLSIQVAGVGEQYF; CDR3 DNA: TGTGCCAGCAGTTTATCGATTCAGGTGGCGGGAGTGGGAGAGCAGTACTTC
D gene: TRBD2; J gene: TRBJ2-1; clone size: NA; V gene: TRBV13; CDR3 protein: CASRVLSKGLSNNEQFF; CDR3 DNA: TGTGCCAGCAGGGTCCTTTCTAAGGGACTAAGCAACAATGAGCAGTTCTTC